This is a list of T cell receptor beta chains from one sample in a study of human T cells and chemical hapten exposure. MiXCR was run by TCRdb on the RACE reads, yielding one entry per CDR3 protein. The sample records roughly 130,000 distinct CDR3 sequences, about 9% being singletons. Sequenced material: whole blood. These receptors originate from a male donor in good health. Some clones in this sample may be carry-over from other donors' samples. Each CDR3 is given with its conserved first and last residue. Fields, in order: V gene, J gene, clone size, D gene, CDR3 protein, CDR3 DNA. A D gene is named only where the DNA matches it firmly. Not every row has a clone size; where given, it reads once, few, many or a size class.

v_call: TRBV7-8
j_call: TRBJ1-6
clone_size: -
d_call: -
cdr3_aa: CASSLVAGASPLHF
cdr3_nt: TGTGCCAGCAGCTTAGTTGCAGGGGCTTCACCCCTCCACTTT

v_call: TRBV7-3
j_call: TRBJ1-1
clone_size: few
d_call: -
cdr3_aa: CASSLTGYTEAFF
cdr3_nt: TGTGCCAGCAGCTTAACAGGGTACACTGAAGCTTTCTTT

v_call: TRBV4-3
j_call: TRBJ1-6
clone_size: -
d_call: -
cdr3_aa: CASSQDIPLTGNNSPLHF
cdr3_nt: TGCGCCAGCAGCCAAGATATTCCCCTCACAGGGAATAATTCACCCCTCCACTTT

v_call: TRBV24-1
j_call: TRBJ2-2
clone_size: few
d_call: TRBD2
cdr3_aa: CATSDLSSGEVFF
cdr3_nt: TGTGCCACCAGTGATTTGAGTAGCGGGGAAGTGTTTTTT

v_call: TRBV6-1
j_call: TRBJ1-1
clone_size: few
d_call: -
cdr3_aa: CASSGLRPPRDTEAFF
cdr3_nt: TGTGCCAGCAGTGGATTGAGGCCCCCCCGAGACACTGAAGCTTTCTTT

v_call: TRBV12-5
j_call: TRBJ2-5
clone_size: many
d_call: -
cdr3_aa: CASVRTVQETQYF
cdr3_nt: TGTGCTAGTGTTCGGACAGTCCAAGAGACCCAGTACTTC

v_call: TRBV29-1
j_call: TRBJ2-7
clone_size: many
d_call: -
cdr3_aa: CSVEKGSSYEQYF
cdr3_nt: TGCAGCGTTGAAAAGGGCAGCTCCTACGAGCAGTACTTC

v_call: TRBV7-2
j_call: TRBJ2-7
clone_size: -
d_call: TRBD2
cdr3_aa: CASSYSGGGAATYEQYF
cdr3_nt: TGTGCCAGCAGCTACTCGGGAGGCGGGGCGGCCACCTACGAGCAGTACTTC

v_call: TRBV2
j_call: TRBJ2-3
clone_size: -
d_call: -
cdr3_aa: CARAEGHSVTQYF
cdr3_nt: TGTGCCAGAGCGGAGGGGCATTCAGTTACGCAGTATTTT

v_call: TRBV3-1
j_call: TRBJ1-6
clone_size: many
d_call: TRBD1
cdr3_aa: CASSQERTGVYSPLHF
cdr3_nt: TGTGCCAGCAGCCAAGAGAGAACAGGGGTGTATTCACCCCTCCACTTT

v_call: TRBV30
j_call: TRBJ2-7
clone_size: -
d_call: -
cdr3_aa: CACPHRDGSYEQYF
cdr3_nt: TGTGCCTGCCCGCACCGGGACGGCTCCTACGAGCAGTACTTC

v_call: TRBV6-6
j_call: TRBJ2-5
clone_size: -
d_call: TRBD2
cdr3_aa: CASRMTSGGVETQYF
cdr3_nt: TGTGCCAGCAGAATGACTAGCGGGGGGGTGGAGACCCAGTACTTC

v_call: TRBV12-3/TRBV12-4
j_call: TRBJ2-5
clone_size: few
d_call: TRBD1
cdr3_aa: CASSHRGLSETQYF
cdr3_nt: TGTGCCAGCAGCCACAGGGGGCTTAGCGAGACCCAGTACTTC